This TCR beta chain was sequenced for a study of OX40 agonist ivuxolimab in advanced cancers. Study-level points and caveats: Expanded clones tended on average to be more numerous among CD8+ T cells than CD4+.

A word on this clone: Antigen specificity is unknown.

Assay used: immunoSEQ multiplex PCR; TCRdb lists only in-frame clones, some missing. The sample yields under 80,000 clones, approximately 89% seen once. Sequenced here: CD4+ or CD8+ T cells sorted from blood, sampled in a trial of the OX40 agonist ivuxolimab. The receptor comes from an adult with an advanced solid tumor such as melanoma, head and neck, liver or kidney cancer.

The CDR3 bases are TGTGCCAGCGGGTGTTATGGACCTCCGTGTGTGAAACTGTTTTTT. This sequence encodes CASGCYGPPCVKLFF. The rearrangement uses TRBV28 and TRBJ1-4, with unresolved D. V lost 8 bases to trimming and J lost 11 bases, with 24 bases between them. CDR3 length: 15 residues. In germline, CDR1 is MDHEN, CDR2 SYDVKM.